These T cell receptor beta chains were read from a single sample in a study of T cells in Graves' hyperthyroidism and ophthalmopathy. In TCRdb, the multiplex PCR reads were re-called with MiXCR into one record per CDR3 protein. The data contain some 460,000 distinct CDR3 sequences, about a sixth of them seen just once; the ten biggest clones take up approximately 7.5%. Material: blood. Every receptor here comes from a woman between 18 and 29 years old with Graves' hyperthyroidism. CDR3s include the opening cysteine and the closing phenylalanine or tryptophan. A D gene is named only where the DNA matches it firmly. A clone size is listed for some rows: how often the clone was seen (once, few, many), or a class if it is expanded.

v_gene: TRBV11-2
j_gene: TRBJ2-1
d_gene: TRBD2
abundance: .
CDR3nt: TGTGCCAGCAGCTTTAGCCCGAAAACTAGCGGGGGGATCCACAATGAGCAGTTCTTC
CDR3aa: CASSFSPKTSGGIHNEQFF

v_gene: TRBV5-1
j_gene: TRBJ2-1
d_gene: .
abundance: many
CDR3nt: TGCGCCAGCAGCTTGTCCGGCCTGTCGTATGAGCAGTTCTTC
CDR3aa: CASSLSGLSYEQFF

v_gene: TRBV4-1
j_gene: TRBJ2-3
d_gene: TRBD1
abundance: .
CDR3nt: TGCGCCAGCAGCCAACCCTACGGGACAGGGTTCGCAGATACGCAGTATTTT
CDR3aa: CASSQPYGTGFADTQYF

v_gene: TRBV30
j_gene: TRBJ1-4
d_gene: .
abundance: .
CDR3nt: TGTGCCTGGACGACAGGCACTAATGAAAAACTGTTTTTT
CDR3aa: CAWTTGTNEKLFF

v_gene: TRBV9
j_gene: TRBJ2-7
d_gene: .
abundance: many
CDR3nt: TGTGCCAGCAGCGTAAATACGGCCTACGAGCAGTACTTC
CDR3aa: CASSVNTAYEQYF

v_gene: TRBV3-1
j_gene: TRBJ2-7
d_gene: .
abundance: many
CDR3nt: TGTGCCAGCAAGGACCAGGGGAACGAGCAGTACTTC
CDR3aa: CASKDQGNEQYF

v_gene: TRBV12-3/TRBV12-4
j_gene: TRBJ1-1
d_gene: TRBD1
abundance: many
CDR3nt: TGTGCCAGCAGTTTTTCACAGGGGGTTGAAGCTTTCTTT
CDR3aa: CASSFSQGVEAFF

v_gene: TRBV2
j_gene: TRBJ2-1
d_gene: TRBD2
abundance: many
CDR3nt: TGTGCCAGCAGTGACGGACTAGCGCTGAACAATGAGCAGTTCTTC
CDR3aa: CASSDGLALNNEQFF

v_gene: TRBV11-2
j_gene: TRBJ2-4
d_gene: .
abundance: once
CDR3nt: TGTGCCAGCAGTCCCATTGAGAACATTCAGTACTTC
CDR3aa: CASSPIENIQYF

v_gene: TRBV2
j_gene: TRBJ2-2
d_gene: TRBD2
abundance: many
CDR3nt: TGTGCCGTACATAAGGGGGCTAGCGGGAGTTCGGAAGGCGGGGAGCTGTTTTTT
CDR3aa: CAVHKGASGSSEGGELFF

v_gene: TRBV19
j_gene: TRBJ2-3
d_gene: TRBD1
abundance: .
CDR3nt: TGTGCCAGTAGTATGAGGGGGCTCACAGATACGCAGTATTTT
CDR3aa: CASSMRGLTDTQYF

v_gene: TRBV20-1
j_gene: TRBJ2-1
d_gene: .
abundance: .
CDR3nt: TGCAGTGCTTACCTCTCGGTTAAGGGTGAGCAGTTCTTC
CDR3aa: CSAYLSVKGEQFF

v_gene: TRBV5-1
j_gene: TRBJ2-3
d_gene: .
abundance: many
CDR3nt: TGCGCCAGCAGCTTCACCGACCTGGATACGCAGTATTTT
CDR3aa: CASSFTDLDTQYF

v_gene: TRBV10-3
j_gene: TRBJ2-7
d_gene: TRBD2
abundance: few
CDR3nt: TGTGCCATCAGTGAGAAGGGGGGAGCGGGAGCCCCAGGGCAGTACTTC
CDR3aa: CAISEKGGAGAPGQYF

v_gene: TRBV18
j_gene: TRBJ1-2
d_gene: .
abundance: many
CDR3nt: TGTGCCAGCTCACCATCCTCCGAGAACTATGGCTACACCTTC
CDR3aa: CASSPSSENYGYTF

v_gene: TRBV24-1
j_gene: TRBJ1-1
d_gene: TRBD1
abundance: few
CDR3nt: TGTGCCACCAGTGACACAGGGGGCCGCACTGAAGCTTTCTTT
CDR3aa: CATSDTGGRTEAFF

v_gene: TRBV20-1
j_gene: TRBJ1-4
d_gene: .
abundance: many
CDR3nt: TGCAGTGCTGGAGTTGCAACTAATGAAAAACTGTTTTTT
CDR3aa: CSAGVATNEKLFF

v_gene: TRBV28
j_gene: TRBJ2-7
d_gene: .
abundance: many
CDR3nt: TGTGCCAGCAGTTTATTGTACTACGAGCAGTACTTC
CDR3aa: CASSLLYYEQYF

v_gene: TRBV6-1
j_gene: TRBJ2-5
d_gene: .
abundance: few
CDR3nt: TGTGCCAGCAGTGATTGGGCAGGAGAGACCCAGTACTTC
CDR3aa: CASSDWAGETQYF

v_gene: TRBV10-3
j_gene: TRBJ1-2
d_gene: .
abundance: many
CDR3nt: TGTGCCATCAGTGATCGGGGGGCCAGTAACTATGGCTACACCTTC
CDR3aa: CAISDRGASNYGYTF

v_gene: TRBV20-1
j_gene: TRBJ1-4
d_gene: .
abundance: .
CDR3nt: TGCAGTGCTAGCGCTTTCTCGACGGAAAAACTGTTTTTT
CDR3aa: CSASAFSTEKLFF

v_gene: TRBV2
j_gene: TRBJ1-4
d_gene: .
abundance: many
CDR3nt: TGTGCCAGCCGAGGCCTGGGGGGCTCTGGTGAAAAACTGTTTTTT
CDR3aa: CASRGLGGSGEKLFF

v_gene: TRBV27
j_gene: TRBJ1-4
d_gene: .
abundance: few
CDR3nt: TGTGCCAGCAGCCGTATCGGGGGCTTTAATGAAAGACTGTTTTTT
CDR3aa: CASSRIGGFNERLFF

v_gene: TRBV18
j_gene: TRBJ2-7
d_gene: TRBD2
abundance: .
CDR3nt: TGTGCCAGCTCACCTGATAATAGCGGGGGAGGTGAGCAGTACTTC
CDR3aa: CASSPDNSGGGEQYF

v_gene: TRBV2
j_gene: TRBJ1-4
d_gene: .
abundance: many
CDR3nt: TGTGCCAGCAGTGCCAGGGCCCGTGATGAAAAACTGTTTTTT
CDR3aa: CASSARARDEKLFF

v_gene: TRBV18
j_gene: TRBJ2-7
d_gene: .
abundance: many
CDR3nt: TGTGCCAGCTCCACCGGGACGAGGGTCTACGAGCAGTACTTC
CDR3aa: CASSTGTRVYEQYF

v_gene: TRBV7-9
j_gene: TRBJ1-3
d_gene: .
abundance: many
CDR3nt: TGTGCCAAGGGGGGTGGGAGGGCCTCTGGAAACACCATATATTTT
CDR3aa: CAKGGGRASGNTIYF

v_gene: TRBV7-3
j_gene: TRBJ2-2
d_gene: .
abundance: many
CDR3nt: TGTGCCAGCAGCTTTGAAGGCACCGGGGAGCTGTTTTTT
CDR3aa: CASSFEGTGELFF

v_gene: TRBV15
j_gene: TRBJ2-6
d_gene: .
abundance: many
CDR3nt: TGTGCCACCAGCAGAGATCCGGACAGTCCCAATGGAATCTCTGGGGCCAACGTCCTGACTTTC
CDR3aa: CATSRDPDSPNGISGANVLTF

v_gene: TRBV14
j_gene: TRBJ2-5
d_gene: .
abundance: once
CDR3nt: TGTGCCAGCAGCCAAGATCTTTCAGTCCAAGAGACCCAGTACTTC
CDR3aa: CASSQDLSVQETQYF

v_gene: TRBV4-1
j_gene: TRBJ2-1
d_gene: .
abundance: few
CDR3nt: TGCGCCAGCAGCCAGGGGCGGGGTTACGACAATGAGCAGTTCTTC
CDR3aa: CASSQGRGYDNEQFF

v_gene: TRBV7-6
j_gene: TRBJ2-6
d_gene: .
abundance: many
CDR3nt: TGTGCCAGCAGCTATGGAGGATTAGGCTCTGGGGCCAACGTCCTGACTTTC
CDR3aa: CASSYGGLGSGANVLTF

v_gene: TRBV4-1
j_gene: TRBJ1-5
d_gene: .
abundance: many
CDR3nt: TGCGCCAGCAGCCAAGAGGGACTCCGTGATCAGCCCCAGCATTTT
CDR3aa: CASSQEGLRDQPQHF

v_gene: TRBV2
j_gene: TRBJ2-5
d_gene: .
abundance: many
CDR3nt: TGTGCCAGCAGTGAATCCGGGGCCACACAAGAGACCCAGTACTTC
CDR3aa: CASSESGATQETQYF

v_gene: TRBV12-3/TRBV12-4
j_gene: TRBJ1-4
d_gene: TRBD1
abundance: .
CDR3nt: TGTGCCAGCAGAAGGACAGGGTCTAATGAAAAACTGTTTTTT
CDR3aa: CASRRTGSNEKLFF

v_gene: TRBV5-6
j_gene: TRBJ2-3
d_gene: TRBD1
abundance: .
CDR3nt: TGTGCCAGCAGCTACCGACAGGGCACCGATACGCAGTATTTT
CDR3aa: CASSYRQGTDTQYF

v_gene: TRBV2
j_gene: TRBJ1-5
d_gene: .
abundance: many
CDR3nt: TGTGCCAGCAGTGAACAGGACAATCAGCCCCAGCATTTT
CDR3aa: CASSEQDNQPQHF